This T cell receptor (beta chain) is from a study of response to subunit inactivated influenza vaccine. Study conclusions and caveats: The authors suggested that every seasonal influenza vaccination recruits few new T cells.

Points on this clonotype: Its target is not known.

TCRdb passed the RT-PCR reads through MiXCR, listing each CDR3 protein once. Of hundreds of thousands of distinct CDR3 sequences in the sample, 25% were seen once. The CDR3 sequence is 16 residues long. CDR1 MNHEY and CDR2 SVGEGT come from the germline V gene. The V end lost 6 bases, the J end lost 9 bases, and 25 bases lay between the germline ends. Here the sequenced sample was CD4+ T cells sorted from PBMCs, taken roughly 5 days after vaccination. This clonotype was sampled from a man aged 50-60 years who received an inactivated influenza vaccine. This chain joins TRBV6-2 or TRBV6-3 and TRBJ2-3; D perhaps matches TRBD2 (7 bases). The CDR3, as DNA: TGTGCCAGCAGGTCCCTTGGTGGGGGGGCCGTATCGACGCAGTATTTT. It is translated as CASRSLGGGAVSTQYF.